This entry concerns a single T cell receptor beta chain. The antigen is unknown. Ranging in age from roughly 6 to 90, the donors were healthy Caucasian individuals from Russia. Every sample gave at least 5.5 micrograms of total RNA when it was extracted. The data stem from a study of blood T cells in healthy people across ages. Trimming shortened V by 3 bases and J by 7 bases, and 8 bases separated the two germline ends. The CDR3 consists of 13 residues. Germline V gives CDR1 SGHRS, CDR2 YFSETQ. The second PCR ran roughly 7 to 12 cycles with a sample-barcoded 5' primer and J-beta primers. Each cDNA was tagged by a template-switch adaptor containing 12 random nucleotides. TCRdb reprocessed the 5' RACE reads with MiXCR, giving one entry per CDR3 protein. The sample lists under 1 million distinct CDR3 sequences, roughly 44% occurring once. Study observations and caveats: In long-lived donors, naive CD4+ cell counts and diversity exceeded those of aged donors.

Sequencing was carried out using blood. The receptor was derived from a man aged 60-69 years in good health. V is TRBV5-1 and J is TRBJ1-6; D not resolved. CDR3 in amino acids: CASSSPGNSPLHF. The CDR3 DNA follows: TGCGCCAGCAGCTCCCCCGGAAATTCACCCCTCCACTTT.